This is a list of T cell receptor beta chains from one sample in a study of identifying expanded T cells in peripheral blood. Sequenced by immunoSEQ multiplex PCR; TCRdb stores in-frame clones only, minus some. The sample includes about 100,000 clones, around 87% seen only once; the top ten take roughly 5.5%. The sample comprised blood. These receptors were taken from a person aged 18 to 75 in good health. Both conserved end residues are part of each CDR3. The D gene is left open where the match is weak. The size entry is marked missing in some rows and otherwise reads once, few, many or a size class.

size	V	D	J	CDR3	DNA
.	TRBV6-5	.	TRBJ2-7	CASRTTGVGYEQYF	TGTGCCAGCAGGACGACGGGTGTAGGCTACGAGCAGTACTTC
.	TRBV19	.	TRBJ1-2	CASTPLKEGGYTF	TGTGCCAGTACCCCTTTAAAGGAGGGGGGCTACACCTTC
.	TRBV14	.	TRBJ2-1	CASSQNDYNEQFF	TGTGCCAGCAGCCAAAACGACTACAATGAGCAGTTCTTC
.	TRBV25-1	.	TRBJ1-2	CASTGNYGYTF	TGTGCCAGCACAGGCAACTATGGCTACACCTTC
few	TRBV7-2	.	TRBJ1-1	CASSLFGGAEAFF	TGTGCCAGCAGCTTGTTTGGAGGGGCTGAAGCTTTCTTT
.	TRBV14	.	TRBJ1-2	CASSYQNYGYTF	TGTGCCAGCAGCTACCAGAACTATGGCTACACCTTC
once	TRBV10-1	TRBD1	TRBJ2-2	CASAGPDRAATGELFF	TGCGCCAGCGCCGGCCCCGACAGGGCGGCCACCGGGGAGCTGTTTTTT
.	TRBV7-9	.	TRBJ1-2	CASSGGVGIGSNYGYTF	TGTGCCAGCAGCGGCGGGGTAGGGATCGGGTCTAACTATGGCTACACCTTC
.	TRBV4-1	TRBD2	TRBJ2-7	CASSQGRGGAREQYF	TGCGCCAGCAGCCAAGGCCGCGGGGGGGCCCGGGAGCAGTACTTC
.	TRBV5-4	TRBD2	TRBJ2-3	CASSGGLAGGTDTQYF	TGTGCCAGCAGCGGGGGACTAGCGGGGGGTACAGATACGCAGTATTTT
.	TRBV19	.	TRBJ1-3	CASSRGSGNTIYF	TGTGCCAGTAGCCGAGGATCTGGAAACACCATATATTTT
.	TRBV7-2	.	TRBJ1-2	CASSLAGQSEGYTF	TGTGCCAGCAGCTTAGCCGGACAGTCGGAAGGCTACACCTTC
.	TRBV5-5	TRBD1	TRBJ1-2	CASSTQGDAWGYTF	TGTGCCAGCAGTACACAGGGGGACGCGTGGGGCTACACCTTC